Listed below are T cell receptor beta chains from one sample, sequenced in a study of regulatory T cells in long-lasting Graves disease. TCRdb recomputed calls from the multiplex PCR reads with MiXCR, one row per CDR3 protein. The sample holds roughly 350,000 distinct CDR3 sequences, over 15% seen once. The same sample was also studied in work on T cells in Graves' hyperthyroidism and ophthalmopathy.

Sequenced here: peripheral blood mononuclear cells (PBMCs), sampled at new diagnosis, from a patient treated with antithyroid drugs. The receptors derive from a man in his forties with Graves disease. The CDR3 runs from the conserved cysteine through the conserved F or W. Fields, in order: V gene, D gene, J gene, clone size, CDR3 protein, CDR3 DNA. D genes are given only for firm matches. The size entry is marked missing in some rows and otherwise reads once, few, many or a size class.

V: TRBV2; D: -; J: TRBJ2-2; size: many; CDR3: CASRPQAGELFF; DNA: TGTGCCAGCAGACCTCAGGCCGGGGAGCTGTTTTTT
V: TRBV24-1; D: TRBD1; J: TRBJ1-5; size: -; CDR3: CATSETGLRNQPQHF; DNA: TGTGCCACCAGTGAGACAGGGTTGCGCAATCAGCCCCAGCATTTT
V: TRBV5-4; D: -; J: TRBJ2-7; size: many; CDR3: CASSLIQSYEQYF; DNA: TGTGCCAGCAGCTTGATACAGAGCTACGAGCAGTACTTC
V: TRBV6-1; D: -; J: TRBJ1-1; size: many; CDR3: CASSEGRGTEAFF; DNA: TGTGCCAGCAGTGAGGGGAGAGGGACTGAAGCTTTCTTT
V: TRBV6-1; D: TRBD1; J: TRBJ2-7; size: many; CDR3: CASRGQGRIYEQYF; DNA: TGTGCCAGCAGGGGACAGGGGAGGATCTACGAGCAGTACTTC
V: TRBV7-3; D: -; J: TRBJ2-2; size: -; CDR3: CASSLDPVVGGTGELFF; DNA: TGTGCCAGCAGCTTAGACCCGGTAGTAGGCGGCACCGGGGAGCTGTTTTTT
V: TRBV6-1; D: -; J: TRBJ1-2; size: once; CDR3: CASSVVQLYGYTF; DNA: TGTGCCAGCAGTGTAGTACAACTCTATGGCTACACCTTC
V: TRBV6-2/TRBV6-3; D: -; J: TRBJ1-1; size: -; CDR3: CASSYEQGFGMNTEAFF; DNA: TGTGCCAGCAGTTACGAACAGGGTTTCGGCATGAACACTGAAGCTTTCTTT
V: TRBV5-6; D: -; J: TRBJ2-4; size: few; CDR3: CASSVGHNIQYF; DNA: TGTGCCAGCAGCGTGGGGCACAACATTCAGTACTTC
V: TRBV27; D: TRBD2; J: TRBJ2-5; size: many; CDR3: CASSPLAGSAVETQYF; DNA: TGTGCCAGCAGTCCCTTAGCGGGGAGCGCGGTAGAGACCCAGTACTTC